These 10 T cell receptor beta chains came from one sample sequenced in a study of technical replicates of blood from several donors. The data were produced by immunoSEQ multiplex PCR, yet TCRdb's version contains in-frame clones alone and is incomplete. The profile shows 65,000 to 90,000 clones, around 94% of them singletons. The sequenced sample was T cells isolated from PBMCs. These receptor sequences come from a human donor in good health.

The chain is built from TRBV29-1 and TRBJ2-7; D call uncertain. Germline CDR1 and CDR2: SQVTM and ANQGSEA. The CDR3 runs 12 residues. The V and J ends lost 4 bases and 2 bases respectively, with 9 bases between them. The CDR3 loop reads CSVGGNTYEQYF. The CDR3 DNA reads TGCAGCGTTGGCGGCAACACCTACGAGCAGTACTTC.

The rearrangement links TRBV7-9 to TRBJ1-1; TRBD1 aligns across 8 bases. Per germline, CDR1 SEHNR and CDR2 FQNEAQ (reference sequence). Unmatched junction bases numbered 12, after V lost 7 bases and J lost 5 bases. The CDR3 runs to 15 residues. DNA for the CDR3: TGTGCCAGCAACCCAAGGACAGGGAAGGTAACTGAAGCTTTCTTT. Amino acids: CASNPRTGKVTEAFF. The variable domain in full, with the rest retrieved from reference TRBV7-9 and TRBJ1-1, is DTGVSQNPRHKITKRGQNVTFRCDPISEHNRLYWYRQTLGQGPEFLTYFQNEAQLEKSRLLSDRFSAERPKGSFSTLEIQRTEQGDSAMYLCASNPRTGKVTEAFFGQGTRLTVV.

V usage is TRBV11-3 and J usage is TRBJ2-3; 12 bases fit TRBD2. Germline V gene sequence: CDR1 SGHNT, CDR2 YENEEA. V shed 7 bases, J shed 2 bases, and the junction held 1 base outside the gene matches. The CDR3 runs to 14 residues. CDR3 in DNA: TGTGCCAGCACTAGCGGGAGGGCCACAGATACGCAGTATTTT. Amino acids: CASTSGRATDTQYF. The whole variable domain, filled in from reference TRBV11-3 and TRBJ2-3, reads EAGVVQSPRYKIIEKKQPVAFWCNPISGHNTLYWYLQNLGQGPELLIRYENEEAVDDSQLPKDRFSAERLKGVDSTLKIQPAELGDSAVYLCASTSGRATDTQYFGPGTRLTVL.

V gene TRBV9 combines with J gene TRBJ1-1; D not resolved. V lost 0 bases and J 1 base, leaving 10 bases between the germline ends. CDR1 SGDLS and CDR2 YYNGEE come from the germline V gene. This CDR3 has 15 residues. The CDR3 bases are TGTGCCAGCAGCGTAGGTGTAAGACAGAACACTGAAGCTTTCTTT. The encoded protein is CASSVGVRQNTEAFF.

This chain joins TRBV27 and TRBJ1-2; TRBD1 matches at 7 bases. Germline loops: CDR1 MNHEY, CDR2 SMNVEV (reference sequence). There are 13 residues in the CDR3. With 5 bases clipped from V and 4 bases from J, the junction kept 4 bases outside the gene matches. CDR3 nucleotides: TGTGCCAGCAGTCCGGGACAGATCTATGGCTACACCTTC. This translates into CASSPGQIYGYTF.

The rearrangement joins TRBV19 to TRBJ1-1; TRBD1 agrees at 7 bases. Germline V gives CDR1 LNHDA, CDR2 SQIVND (reference sequence). The CDR3 loop spans 15 amino acids. V gave up 5 bases and J gave up 0 bases; unmatched junction bases: 6. The CDR3 region has the DNA TGTGCCAGTAGTGAACAGGGGCGAATGAACACTGAAGCTTTCTTT. Residues: CASSEQGRMNTEAFF.

V is TRBV5-1 and J is TRBJ2-1; possible D gene TRBD2, 6 bases. Trimming left V 4 bases short and J 1 base short, with 12 bases between. Germline V gives CDR1 SGHRS, CDR2 YFSETQ. This CDR3 spans 15 amino acids. CDR3 in DNA: TGCGCCAGCAGCCCCCTTGCGGGATCCTACAATGAGCAGTTCTTC. Amino acids: CASSPLAGSYNEQFF.

The rearrangement links TRBV27 to TRBJ2-7; 9 bases are a match to TRBD1. The CDR3 spans 15 residues. The germline CDR1 and CDR2 sequences are MNHEY and SMNVEV (reference sequence). V was clipped by 5 bases and J by 5 bases; unmatched bases: 10. The CDR3 is CASSPPDRGLNEQYF. CDR3 nucleotides: TGTGCCAGCAGTCCCCCTGACAGGGGGTTGAACGAGCAGTACTTC.

CDR3 residues: CASSNLAGGTDTQYF. Here the CDR3 DNA reads TGTGCCAGTAGTAATCTAGCGGGAGGGACAGATACGCAGTATTTT. The chain carries TRBV19 and TRBJ2-3, with 12 bases identical to TRBD2. CDR3 size: 15 residues. Germline CDR1 LNHDA, CDR2 SQIVND (reference sequence). V was clipped by 4 bases and J by 3 bases; unmatched bases: 2.

The rearrangement joins TRBV7-6 to TRBJ2-5, with 10 nucleotides matching TRBD2. This CDR3 has 17 amino acids. Germline assignment: CDR1 SGHVS and CDR2 FNYEAQ. The ends lost 4 bases at V and 5 bases at J; junction bases unmatched: 13. The DNA for the CDR3 is TGTGCCAGCAGCTGGCGCCGATTGCTAGCGGGAGTGGAGACCCAGTACTTC. This sequence encodes CASSWRRLLAGVETQYF.